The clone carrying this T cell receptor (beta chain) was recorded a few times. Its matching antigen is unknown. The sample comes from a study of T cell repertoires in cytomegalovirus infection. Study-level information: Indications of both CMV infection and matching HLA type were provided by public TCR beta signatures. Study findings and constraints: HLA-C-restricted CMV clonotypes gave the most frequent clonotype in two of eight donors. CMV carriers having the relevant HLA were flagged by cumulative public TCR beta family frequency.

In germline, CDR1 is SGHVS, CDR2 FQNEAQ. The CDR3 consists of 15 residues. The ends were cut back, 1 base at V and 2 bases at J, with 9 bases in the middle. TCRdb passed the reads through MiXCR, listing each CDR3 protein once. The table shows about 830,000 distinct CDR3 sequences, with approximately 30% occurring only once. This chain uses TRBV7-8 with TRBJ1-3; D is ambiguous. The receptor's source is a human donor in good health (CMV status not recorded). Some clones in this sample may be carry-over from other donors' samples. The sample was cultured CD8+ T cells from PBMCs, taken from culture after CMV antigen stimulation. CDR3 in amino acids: CASSLDPVPGNTIYF. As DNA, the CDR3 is TGTGCCAGCAGCTTAGACCCAGTACCTGGAAACACCATATATTTT.